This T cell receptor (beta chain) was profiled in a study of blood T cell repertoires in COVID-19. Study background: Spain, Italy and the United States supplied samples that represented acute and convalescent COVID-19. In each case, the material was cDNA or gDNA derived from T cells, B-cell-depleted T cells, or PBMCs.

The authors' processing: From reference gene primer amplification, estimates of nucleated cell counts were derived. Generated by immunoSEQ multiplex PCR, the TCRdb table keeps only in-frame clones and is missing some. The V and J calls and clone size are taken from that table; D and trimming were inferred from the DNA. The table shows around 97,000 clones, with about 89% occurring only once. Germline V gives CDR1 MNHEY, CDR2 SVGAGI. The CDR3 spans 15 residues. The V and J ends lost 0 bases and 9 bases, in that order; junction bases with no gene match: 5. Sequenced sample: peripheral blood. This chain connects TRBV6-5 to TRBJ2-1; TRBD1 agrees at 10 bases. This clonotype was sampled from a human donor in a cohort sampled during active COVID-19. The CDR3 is CASSYSGTGELEQFF. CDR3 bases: TGTGCCAGCAGTTACTCGGGGACAGGGGAGCTTGAGCAGTTCTTC.